The clone carrying this T cell receptor beta chain was seen a handful of times. Its antigen is not known. Unique molecular identifiers were carried by the TCR beta cDNA libraries. TCRdb reprocessed the PCR reads with MiXCR, giving one entry per CDR3 protein. The data show roughly 800,000 distinct CDR3 sequences, 46% seen once. The data derive from a study of post-analysis software for immune sequencing data. Findings and limits, study-wide: Controls showed lower frequencies than patients for five TRBV segments, and TRBV5-6, TRBV5-1 and TRBV20-1 were among these.

V gave up 4 bases and J gave up 3 bases, with 13 bases separating them. The CDR3 sequence is 13 residues long. CDR1 is DFQATT, CDR2 SNEGSKA, per germline (reference sequence). V and J are TRBV20-1 and TRBJ2-7; a possible D gene is TRBD1 (5 bases). This receptor was identified in a girl under 18 with multiple sclerosis. The sample comprised blood. CDR3 DNA: TGCAGTGCTATAGGGCAGGGTGGCTACGAGCAGTACTTC. As protein: CSAIGQGGYEQYF.